The 19 T cell receptor beta chains reported below all come from one sample, sequenced in a study of blood T cell repertoires in COVID-19. Clones were read by immunoSEQ multiplex PCR, and TCRdb kept only the in-frame ones, dropping some. The repertoire holds under 60,000 clones, with about 92% as singletons. The sequenced sample consisted of peripheral blood. The receptors were gathered from a human donor in a cohort sampled during active COVID-19.

The chain combines TRBV9 with TRBJ2-3; TRBD2 might be the D (6 bases). Trimming cost V 7 bases and J 4 bases, with 16 bases left between them. CDR1 is SGDLS, CDR2 YYNGEE, per germline. The CDR3 covers 14 residues. CDR3 amino acids: CASSVAGSSDTQYF. In nucleotides, the CDR3 is TGTGCCAGCTCGGTCGCGGGATCTTCAGATACGCAGTATTTT.

The gene calls are TRBV5-4 and TRBJ2-7; perhaps TRBD2 as D (5 bases). The V end was cut by 4 bases, the J end by 0 bases, with 14 bases between. Germline CDR1 and CDR2: SGHNT and YYREEE (reference sequence). This CDR3 has 15 residues. This chain's CDR3 is CASSPDYASSYEQYF. In nucleotides, the CDR3 is TGTGCCAGCAGCCCTGACTATGCGAGCTCCTACGAGCAGTACTTC.

This sequence joins TRBV9 and TRBJ2-5; the D gene is possibly TRBD2 (6 bases). V was cut by 1 base and J by 4 bases, with 11 bases left in between. Germline V gene sequence: CDR1 SGDLS, CDR2 YYNGEE. The CDR3 is 14 residues long. The CDR3 spells CASSVTEGRETQYF. CDR3 sequence (DNA): TGTGCCAGCAGCGTAACGGAGGGGAGAGAGACCCAGTACTTC.

J is TRBJ1-2 and V is TRBV7-9; 7 bases map to TRBD1. This CDR3 is built from 16 residues. Germline CDR1 is SEHNR and CDR2 is FQNEAQ (reference sequence). Trimming at V came to 3 bases and at J to 2 bases, leaving 9 bases not matched to a gene. The CDR3 coding sequence is TGTGCCAGCAGCTTCCCTTCGGGAGGGGGCAACTATGGCTACACCTTC. This sequence encodes CASSFPSGGGNYGYTF.

The chain recombines TRBV7-2 with TRBJ2-1; 10 bases line up with TRBD2. The CDR3 runs to 13 residues. Looked up from germline, CDR1 is SGHTA and CDR2 is FQGNSA. V was pared by 6 bases and J by 15 bases, with 11 bases of the junction left unmatched. The CDR3 reads CASSRYSGRSPFF. The CDR3 bases are TGTGCCAGCAGTCGATATAGCGGGAGGTCGCCGTTCTTC.

A few counts support this clone. This chain joins TRBV7-9 and TRBJ2-7; 13 bases fit TRBD2. V was pared by 5 bases and J by 4 bases, with 5 bases of the junction left unmatched. The CDR3 has 15 residues. The germline gives CDR1 SEHNR, CDR2 FQNEAQ (reference sequence). The CDR3 DNA sequence: TGTGCCAGCAGCCGGACTAGCGGGAGAGTGTACGAGCAGTACTTC. Translation gives CASSRTSGRVYEQYF.

This chain joins TRBV5-6 and TRBJ2-2, with 8 bases lining up with TRBD1. This CDR3 has 17 residues. The trim removed 4 bases at V and 2 bases at J, leaving 10 bases unmatched. Germline V lookup: CDR1 SGHDT, CDR2 YYEEEE. This CDR3 reads CASSTRGQGLNTGELFF. The CDR3 bases are TGTGCCAGCAGCACCCGAGGACAGGGCCTAAACACCGGGGAGCTGTTTTTT.

V and J are TRBV7-6 and TRBJ1-1; D gene unclear. The CDR3 runs to 13 residues. V gave up 5 bases and J gave up 4 bases, with 11 bases separating them. Germline values: CDR1 SGHVS, CDR2 FNYEAQ. CDR3 loop: CASSQAVGTEAFF. As DNA, the CDR3 is TGTGCCAGCAGCCAAGCGGTTGGCACTGAAGCTTTCTTT.

In nucleotides, the CDR3 is TGCGCCAGCAGTGTTGGCGGAGGATGGCAAGAGACCCAGTACTTC. As protein: CASSVGGGWQETQYF. The V call is TRBV10-1, the J call TRBJ2-5; TRBD2 might be the D (5 bases). This CDR3 contains 15 residues. With 4 bases removed from V and 2 bases from J, the gap between germline ends came to 14 bases. CDR1 is WNHNN and CDR2 is SYGVQD in the germline V gene (reference sequence).

The V and J genes are TRBV6-5 and TRBJ1-2; 11 bases fit TRBD1. Germline V gene lookup returns CDR1 MNHEY and CDR2 SVGAGI. The V and J ends lost 9 bases and 7 bases, in that order; junction bases with no gene match: 4. CDR3 size: 12 residues. The CDR3 sequence is CASWDRGSGYTF. CDR3 bases: TGTGCCAGTTGGGACAGGGGGTCTGGCTACACCTTC.

The chain is built from TRBV5-1 and TRBJ2-3, with D maybe TRBD1 (6 bases). Germline-derived CDR1 and CDR2 are SGHRS and YFSETQ. Trimming took 3 bases from V and 0 from J, leaving 11 bases between them. The CDR3 has 15 residues. CDR3 protein: CASSSDRPSTDTQYF. Written as DNA, the CDR3 is TGCGCCAGCAGCTCGGACAGACCTAGCACAGATACGCAGTATTTT. Full variable domain (remainder filled in from reference TRBV5-1 and TRBJ2-3): KAGVTQTPRYLIKTRGQQVTLSCSPISGHRSVSWYQQTPGQGLQFLFEYFSETQRNKGNFPGRFSGRQFSNSRSEMNVSTLELGDSALYLCASSSDRPSTDTQYFGPGTRLTVL.

J is TRBJ2-5 and V is TRBV18; 8 positions agree with TRBD2. Germline values: CDR1 KGHSH, CDR2 LQKENI. CDR3 length: 13 amino acids. The V gene end was trimmed by 3 bases and the J gene end by 4 bases; junction bases not matched to a gene: 1. The CDR3 nucleotides are TGTGCCAGCTCACCCGGGAGGGGAGAGACCCAGTACTTC. Its translation: CASSPGRGETQYF.

The chain carries TRBV7-9 and TRBJ2-1, with 9 bases lining up with TRBD1. J lost 1 base, V lost 2 bases, and 9 bases had no gene match. Germline CDR1 SEHNR, CDR2 FQNEAQ (reference sequence). This CDR3 comprises 18 residues. The CDR3 spells CASSLFVGTGISYNEQFF. The CDR3 coding sequence is TGTGCCAGCAGCTTATTTGTAGGGACAGGGATATCCTACAATGAGCAGTTCTTC.

This chain joins TRBV7-9 and TRBJ2-7; the match to TRBD2 covers 8 bases. V shed 1 base, J shed 6 bases, and the junction held 11 bases outside the gene matches. CDR3 length: 16 residues. CDR1 and CDR2 (germline): SEHNR, FQNEAQ (reference sequence). The chain's CDR3 is CASSLGNGRAPGEQYF. CDR3 bases: TGTGCCAGCAGCTTAGGAAACGGGAGGGCCCCGGGCGAGCAGTACTTC.

The V call is TRBV5-8, the J call TRBJ1-6; D remains ambiguous. Per the germline V gene, CDR1 is SGHTS and CDR2 is YDEGEE. Trimming removed 4 bases from V and 6 bases from J, with 11 bases in between. This CDR3 spans 14 amino acids. CDR3 DNA sequence: TGTGCCAGCAGCCACAGAGCCGGTAATTCACCCCTCCACTTT. This gives the protein CASSHRAGNSPLHF.

This chain connects TRBV18 to TRBJ1-5; 7 bases map to TRBD1. V shed 4 bases, J shed 0 bases, and the junction held 3 bases outside the gene matches. The V gene's germline CDR1 is KGHSH and CDR2 LQKENI. The CDR3 spans 15 residues. CDR3 DNA sequence: TGTGCCAGCTCACAACAGGGGCATAGCAATCAGCCCCAGCATTTT. As protein: CASSQQGHSNQPQHF.

The chain is built from TRBV6-5 and TRBJ1-2; 7 bases match TRBD1. Germline V gene lookup returns CDR1 MNHEY and CDR2 SVGAGI. The V and J ends lost 6 bases and 4 bases, in that order; junction bases with no gene match: 11. The CDR3 loop spans 15 amino acids. DNA of the CDR3: TGTGCCAGCAGACCACTGCGACAGGGCGGCTATGGCTACACCTTC. Amino acids: CASRPLRQGGYGYTF.

The chain combines TRBV28 with TRBJ1-2; weak D call: TRBD1 (6 bases). Trimming cost V 5 bases and J 4 bases, with 14 bases left between them. From germline, CDR1 is MDHEN and CDR2 SYDVKM. CDR3 length: 14 residues. In DNA form, the CDR3 reads TGTGCCAGCAGTCCCACAGGGAATCCCTATGGCTACACCTTC. It yields the protein CASSPTGNPYGYTF.

J is TRBJ2-1 and V is TRBV28; TRBD2 might be the D (6 bases). The CDR3 has 15 amino acids. V lost 4 bases, J lost 3 bases, and 13 bases lay in between. Germline assignment: CDR1 MDHEN and CDR2 SYDVKM. CDR3 in amino acids: CASSSPGALYNEQFF. In DNA, the CDR3 is TGTGCCAGCAGTTCTCCGGGAGCTCTCTACAATGAGCAGTTCTTC.